This T cell receptor beta chain was identified during a study of OX40 agonist ivuxolimab in advanced cancers. Overall study context: A male proportion of over 70% was recorded, with mean age about 62 years and range roughly 23 to 90. Three patients responded partially, comprising one with hepatocellular carcinoma and two with cutaneous melanoma.

The CDR3 covers 12 residues. V was trimmed by 2 bases and J by 7 bases, leaving 8 bases between them. The germline V gene has CDR1 MNHNS and CDR2 SASEGT. Study findings and constraints: Among patients with partial responses at 0.1-3.0 mg/kg, clonal expansion was among the lowest. Specificity for antigen went undetermined in the expanded peripheral T cells.

This clone was recorded a few times. What it binds is unknown. Repertoires were generated with immunoSEQ multiplex PCR, while TCRdb's copy carries only in-frame clones and drops some. The data contain roughly 86,000 clones, more than 85% of them singletons. Sequenced material: CD4+ or CD8+ T cells sorted from blood, taken in a trial of the OX40 agonist ivuxolimab. This chain uses TRBV6-1 with TRBJ1-2, with a possible D match to TRBD1 (5 bases). The origin of this receptor is an adult with an advanced solid tumor such as melanoma, head and neck, liver or kidney cancer. The CDR3 sequence: CASSESGTGYTF. In DNA, the CDR3 is TGTGCCAGCAGTGAATCGGGGACTGGCTACACCTTC.